Following are 21 T cell receptor beta chains from one sample sequenced in a study of T cells in Graves' hyperthyroidism and ophthalmopathy. Amplification yielded TCR beta CDR3 regions, with RNA transcripts as the source. The HTBI primer set served for first-round RT-PCR of the TCR CDR3. Each CDR3 protein is one row after TCRdb ran MiXCR on the multiplex PCR reads. This sample has 600,000 to 750,000 distinct CDR3 sequences, with roughly 17% found just once. What was sequenced was blood. The source is a man aged 50 to 60 with Graves' hyperthyroidism.

This clonotype was seen ten or more times. The chain has TRBV19 and TRBJ2-1; 8 bases line up with TRBD2. The CDR3 covers 15 residues. Germline V lookup: CDR1 LNHDA, CDR2 SQIVND (reference sequence). The trim removed 9 bases at V and 3 bases at J, leaving 10 bases unmatched. CDR3 in amino acids: CASTKGTSGYNEQFF. For the CDR3, the DNA is TGTGCCAGCACCAAGGGTACTAGCGGCTACAATGAGCAGTTCTTC.

This clonotype showed up many times. This chain connects TRBV2 to TRBJ2-7; D ambiguous. This CDR3 has 16 residues. From germline, CDR1 is SNHLY and CDR2 FYNNEI. V was shortened by 6 bases and J by 1 base, with 19 bases between the two germline ends. CDR3: CASRPASTVLSYEQYF. In nucleotides, the CDR3 is TGTGCCAGCAGGCCAGCGTCCACAGTATTATCCTACGAGCAGTACTTC.

The gene calls are TRBV13 and TRBJ1-1; TRBD1 agrees at 12 bases. V lost 4 bases and J lost 3; bases outside the gene matches: 15. The germline gives CDR1 PRHDT, CDR2 FYEKMQ (reference sequence). This CDR3 spans 19 amino acids. Here the CDR3 reads CASSWRWDRGLRLDTEAFF. DNA of the CDR3: TGTGCCAGCAGCTGGAGGTGGGACAGGGGGCTACGTCTCGACACTGAAGCTTTCTTT.

In its sample, this clonotype was seen many times. The chain links TRBV19 to TRBJ1-1, with 10 bases aligning to TRBD1. This CDR3 spans 14 amino acids. Trimming cost V 7 bases and J 5 bases; bases outside gene matches: 7. Per the germline V gene, CDR1 is LNHDA and CDR2 is SQIVND (reference sequence). The CDR3 region is CASNTGQGWTEAFF. The CDR3 DNA sequence: TGTGCCAGTAATACGGGACAGGGGTGGACTGAAGCTTTCTTT.

This clonotype was picked up a small number of times. The chain recombines TRBV6-2 or TRBV6-3 with TRBJ2-7; 7 nucleotides align to TRBD1. Trimming cost V 6 bases and J 2 bases; bases outside gene matches: 10. CDR1 and CDR2 from the germline V gene are MNHEY and SVGEGT. The CDR3 extends over 15 amino acids. The CDR3 loop reads CASSTDRERTYEQYF. The CDR3 coding sequence is TGTGCCAGCAGCACTGACAGGGAGAGGACCTACGAGCAGTACTTC.

This clonotype was counted at least ten times. V and J are TRBV10-3 and TRBJ2-7, with 7 positions matching TRBD1. The CDR3 has 14 amino acids. The ends lost 7 bases at V and 1 base at J; junction bases unmatched: 7. CDR1 is ENHRY, CDR2 SYGVKD, per germline. The DNA for the CDR3 is TGTGCCATCACTAGGACAGGCCGATCCTACGAGCAGTACTTC. Translation gives CAITRTGRSYEQYF.

This clonotype was picked up many times. The DNA of the CDR3 is TGTGCCAGCAGTTACCCGGACAGGTACCTGCTCGAGCAGTACTTC. Its translation: CASSYPDRYLLEQYF. The chain links TRBV6-6 to TRBJ2-7; 7 nucleotides match TRBD1. With 2 bases clipped from V and 6 bases from J, the junction kept 10 bases outside the gene matches. CDR3 size: 15 residues. Germline lookup yields CDR1 MNHNY and CDR2 SVGAGI (reference sequence).

Many counts were recorded for this clonotype. The chain recombines TRBV10-3 with TRBJ2-2; 10 positions agree with TRBD2. The length of the CDR3 is 18 residues. Trimming cost V 2 bases and J 5 bases; bases outside gene matches: 11. Germline V gives CDR1 ENHRY, CDR2 SYGVKD. The CDR3 sequence is CAISEITQAGGRTGELFF. For the CDR3, the DNA is TGTGCCATCAGTGAGATTACCCAAGCGGGAGGGAGAACCGGGGAGCTGTTTTTT.

This clonotype appeared many times. The rearrangement links TRBV28 to TRBJ2-1; tentative D call: TRBD2 (5 bases). V lost 5 bases and J lost 10, with 12 bases in between. Germline loops: CDR1 MDHEN, CDR2 SYDVKM. CDR3 length: 12 residues. Here the CDR3 reads CASSNRLNEQFF. The CDR3 coding sequence is TGTGCCAGCAGTAACCGACTAAACGAGCAGTTCTTC.

The rearrangement joins TRBV24-1 to TRBJ2-1; weak D call: TRBD2 (5 bases). The V and J ends lost 6 bases and 3 bases respectively, with 17 bases between them. The germline CDR1 and CDR2 sequences are KGHDR and SFDVKD. This CDR3 spans 16 amino acids. DNA for the CDR3: TGTGCCACCAGTCCCACGGCAGCGGCGGGCTACAATGAGCAGTTCTTC. It is translated as CATSPTAAAGYNEQFF.

The table lists this clonotype with many counts. The chain is built from TRBV5-1 and TRBJ2-7; no clear D gene. Germline-derived CDR1 and CDR2 are SGHRS and YFSETQ. V lost 0 bases and J 0 bases, leaving 10 bases between the germline ends. The CDR3 covers 15 residues. This CDR3 reads CASSLEALSSYEQYF. As DNA, the CDR3 is TGCGCCAGCAGCTTGGAAGCTCTCAGCTCCTACGAGCAGTACTTC. Variable domain in full (rest from reference TRBV5-1 and TRBJ2-7): KAGVTQTPRYLIKTRGQQVTLSCSPISGHRSVSWYQQTPGQGLQFLFEYFSETQRNKGNFPGRFSGRQFSNSRSEMNVSTLELGDSALYLCASSLEALSSYEQYFGPGTRLTVT.

This clonotype was recorded many times. The chain employs TRBV2 and TRBJ1-2; D remains ambiguous. V lost 5 bases to trimming and J lost 6 bases, with 13 bases between them. Germline-derived CDR1 and CDR2 are SNHLY and FYNNEI. CDR3 length: 13 amino acids. The CDR3 spells CASSPLEGNGYTF. The CDR3 DNA sequence: TGTGCCAGCAGTCCCCTGGAGGGAAATGGCTACACCTTC.

This clonotype came up a few times. The rearrangement links TRBV25-1 to TRBJ1-6; D is undetermined. Deletions cut 1 base from V and 10 bases from J, with 11 bases between. The CDR3 contains 14 residues. Germline V gene lookup returns CDR1 MGHDK and CDR2 SYGVNS. CDR3 bases: TGTGCCAGCAGTGAATCAGGAGGGTACTCACCCCTCCACTTT. This sequence encodes CASSESGGYSPLHF.

The table lists this clonotype with a count of one. A much more abundant neighbour one base away suggests this may be a read error. The conserved phenylalanine or tryptophan normally closing the CDR3 is absent here, so this likely arose from a read error. The chain couples TRBV11-2 to TRBJ2-1; 12 bases are a match to TRBD2. Germline V lookup: CDR1 SGHAT, CDR2 FQNNGV. Trimming removed 5 bases from V and 2 bases from J; junction bases left unmatched: 16. This CDR3 is built from 20 residues. Here the CDR3 DNA reads TGTGCCAGCAGCACATACGCGACTAGCGGGAGCCGGGGCGCCTACAATGAGCAGTTCTAC. The encoded protein is CASSTYATSGSRGAYNEQFY.

This clonotype was observed a handful of times. The chain is built from TRBV5-1 and TRBJ2-3; 9 bases line up with TRBD2. Germline V lookup: CDR1 SGHRS, CDR2 YFSETQ. V trimming: 1 base; J trimming: 3 bases; junction bases outside the gene matches: 3. CDR3 length: 15 amino acids. The CDR3 is CASSLTTSGTDTQYF. The CDR3 DNA reads as TGCGCCAGCAGCTTGACGACTAGCGGTACAGATACGCAGTATTTT.

The chain couples TRBV7-8 to TRBJ2-3; D might be TRBD1 or TRBD2, each matching 6 bases. The CDR3 has 16 amino acids. Trimming took 5 bases from V and 0 from J, leaving 15 bases between them. Germline loops: CDR1 SGHVS, CDR2 FQNEAQ. The CDR3 region has the DNA TGTGCCAGCAGCCCGCTAGCGACAGGAAGCACAGATACGCAGTATTTT. Translated: CASSPLATGSTDTQYF.

This clonotype was observed at least ten times. This chain uses TRBV30 with TRBJ2-7, with a possible D match to TRBD1 (6 bases). Germline values: CDR1 GTSNPN, CDR2 SVGIG (reference sequence). Trimming cost V 3 bases and J 6 bases, with 15 bases left between them. The CDR3 has 13 residues. In DNA, the CDR3 is TGTGCCTGGAGCCTCCCGGCAGGGGCCGAGCAGTACTTC. Protein product: CAWSLPAGAEQYF.

This clonotype was seen at least ten times. The chain has TRBV7-8 and TRBJ2-3; 8 positions agree with TRBD1. The CDR3 contains 14 residues. CDR1 SGHVS and CDR2 FQNEAQ come from the germline V gene. With V trimmed by 4 bases and J by 4 bases, 4 bases remained unmatched. CDR3 amino acids: CASSSQGGADTQYF. The CDR3 DNA follows: TGTGCCAGCAGCTCACAGGGGGGAGCAGATACGCAGTATTTT.

At least ten counts were recorded for this clonotype. The chain couples TRBV6-2 or TRBV6-3 to TRBJ2-2; 11 bases align to TRBD2. There are 16 residues in the CDR3. Germline CDR1 is MNHEY and CDR2 is SVGEGT. J gave up 3 bases and V 6 bases, and 6 bases lay outside the gene matches. CDR3 in amino acids: CASSDPSGRYTGELFF. The CDR3 bases are TGTGCCAGCAGCGACCCTAGCGGGAGGTACACCGGGGAGCTGTTTTTT.

J is TRBJ2-1 and V is TRBV14; no definite D call. The ends were cut back, 4 bases at V and 2 bases at J, with 24 bases in the middle. This CDR3 is 19 amino acids long. Germline V gene lookup returns CDR1 SGHDN and CDR2 FVKESK. CDR3 bases: TGTGCCAGCAGCCCAAGCCCGTGGCGTTCGAGGACGGCCTACAATGAGCAGTTCTTC. Translated: CASSPSPWRSRTAYNEQFF.

In its sample, this clonotype was seen a few times. The rearrangement joins TRBV20-1 to TRBJ1-1, with D perhaps matching TRBD1 (5 bases). CDR3 length: 13 amino acids. The germline V gene encodes CDR1 DFQATT and CDR2 SNEGSKA (reference sequence). Trimming stripped 0 bases from V and 12 bases from J, with 17 bases between. The CDR3 coding sequence is TGCAGTGCTAGAGATCCGAAGGGGAAGAGGTCTTTCTTT. Protein product: CSARDPKGKRSFF.